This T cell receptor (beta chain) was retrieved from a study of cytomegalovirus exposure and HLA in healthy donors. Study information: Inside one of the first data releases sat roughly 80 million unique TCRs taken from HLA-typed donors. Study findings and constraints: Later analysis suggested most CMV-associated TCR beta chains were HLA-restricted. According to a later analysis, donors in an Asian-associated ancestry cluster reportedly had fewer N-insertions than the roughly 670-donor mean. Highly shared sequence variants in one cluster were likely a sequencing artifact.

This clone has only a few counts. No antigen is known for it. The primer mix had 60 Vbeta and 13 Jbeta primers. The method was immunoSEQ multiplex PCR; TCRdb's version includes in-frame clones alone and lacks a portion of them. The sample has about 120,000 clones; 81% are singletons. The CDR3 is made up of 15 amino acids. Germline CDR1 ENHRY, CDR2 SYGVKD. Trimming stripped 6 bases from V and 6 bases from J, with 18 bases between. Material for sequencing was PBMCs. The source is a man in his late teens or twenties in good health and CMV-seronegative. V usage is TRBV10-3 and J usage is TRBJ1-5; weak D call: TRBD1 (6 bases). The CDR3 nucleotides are TGTGCCATCAGCCAGGGGCCCGGTATCGGTCAGCCCCAGCATTTT. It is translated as CAISQGPGIGQPQHF.